The rows below give T cell receptor beta chains drawn from one sample of a study of Ad26.COV2.S vaccination and SARS-CoV-2 variants. Generated by immunoSEQ multiplex PCR, the TCRdb table keeps only in-frame clones and is missing some. This sample has fewer than 400,000 clones; 70% to 90% occur once, and the top ten carry around 2.2%. This material consisted of peripheral blood, taken in a trial of Ad26.COV2.S vaccine versus placebo. The receptors derive from a person between 18 and 60 years old who received the Ad26.COV2.S COVID-19 vaccine or a placebo. CDR3s leave out the opening cysteine and the closing phenylalanine or tryptophan. The order of the fields is V gene, J gene, CDR3 protein.

V gene: TRBV13
J gene: TRBJ1-1
CDR3 protein: ASSRQGPLEAF

V gene: TRBV7-2
J gene: TRBJ2-7
CDR3 protein: ASSFSEGSFYEQY

V gene: TRBV2
J gene: TRBJ2-2
CDR3 protein: ASRSGGSTGELF

V gene: TRBV11-2
J gene: TRBJ2-7
CDR3 protein: ASSLGLYEQY

V gene: TRBV6-6
J gene: TRBJ2-3
CDR3 protein: ASSRTSAATDTQY

V gene: TRBV18
J gene: TRBJ2-7
CDR3 protein: ASSPGTDEQY

V gene: TRBV4-1
J gene: TRBJ2-1
CDR3 protein: ASRRTSGGGNEQF

V gene: TRBV2
J gene: TRBJ1-2
CDR3 protein: AIITGAYGYT

V gene: TRBV3-1/TRBV3-2
J gene: TRBJ2-5
CDR3 protein: ASSQIQDTQETQY

V gene: TRBV7-2
J gene: TRBJ1-1
CDR3 protein: ASSPGWGKTGDTEAF

V gene: TRBV5-1
J gene: TRBJ1-5
CDR3 protein: ASSLTGGGNQPQH

V gene: TRBV28
J gene: TRBJ2-5
CDR3 protein: ASSLSSGGLQTQY

V gene: TRBV28
J gene: TRBJ1-1
CDR3 protein: ASSPTVLGVMNTEAF

V gene: TRBV30
J gene: TRBJ2-1
CDR3 protein: AWSSGTSGGYEQF

V gene: TRBV5-5
J gene: TRBJ1-1
CDR3 protein: ASSFQGSTEAF